Each of the 26 T cell receptor beta chains below was sequenced from the same sample in a study of response to subunit inactivated influenza vaccine. MiXCR, run by TCRdb on the RT-PCR reads, gives a single entry per CDR3 protein. The sample lists about 780,000 distinct CDR3 sequences, about 18% occurring once. Sequences were derived from PBMCs from blood, sampled roughly 5 days after vaccination. The receptor source for this set is a man aged 50-59 years who received an inactivated influenza vaccine.

The chain employs TRBV6-5 and TRBJ2-1; D unresolved. Trimming left V 6 bases short and J 7 bases short, with 16 bases between. This CDR3 spans 14 amino acids. Per the germline V gene, CDR1 is MNHEY and CDR2 is SVGAGI. The chain's CDR3 is CASSYRPNWNEQFF. In nucleotides, the CDR3 is TGTGCCAGCAGCTACCGGCCTAATTGGAATGAGCAGTTCTTC.

This clonotype was observed a handful of times. The DNA of the CDR3 is TGCAGTGCTAGAGAGGGCGGGAGGGCCCTCCACGGGGAGCTGTTTTTT. It codes for CSAREGGRALHGELFF. This chain links TRBV20-1 with TRBJ2-2, with TRBD2 identical over 9 bases. Germline CDR1 reads DFQATT; CDR2 reads SNEGSKA (reference sequence). This CDR3 is built from 16 residues. The V segment lost 0 bases and the J segment 7 bases; nucleotides outside the gene matches: 9.

This clonotype was seen only once. This chain connects TRBV7-6 to TRBJ2-2; D is possibly TRBD1 (5 bases). The germline CDR1 and CDR2 sequences are SGHVS and FNYEAQ. V dropped 5 bases and J dropped 10 bases, with 17 bases sitting between them. This CDR3 contains 14 residues. The CDR3 DNA is TGTGCCAGCAGCCCCATCAGTGGGGCCGTGGAGCTGTTTTTT. Protein sequence: CASSPISGAVELFF.

The V call is TRBV4-3, the J call TRBJ2-5; 9 bases fit TRBD2. The germline CDR1 and CDR2 sequences are LGHNA and YSLEER. The V segment lost 0 bases and the J segment 2 bases; nucleotides outside the gene matches: 13. This CDR3 has 19 residues. CDR3 DNA: TGCGCCAGCAGCCAAGATTACGGCGGGAGGGCCGCGGGTCAAGAGACCCAGTACTTC. Protein product: CASSQDYGGRAAGQETQYF.

CDR3 amino acids: CASSSLGLWAFF. The CDR3 DNA is TGTGCCAGCAGTTCCTTGGGCCTATGGGCTTTCTTT. The genes are TRBV12-3 or TRBV12-4 and TRBJ1-1; D remains unclear. This CDR3 has 12 residues. V was cut by 4 bases and J by 11 bases, with 14 bases left in between.

This clonotype was seen repeatedly, ten times or more. This chain connects TRBV12-3 or TRBV12-4 to TRBJ2-1; 8 bases line up with TRBD2. The junction had 6 bases not matched to a gene; V was cut back by 5 bases and J by 9 bases. CDR3 length: 13 amino acids. CDR3 in amino acids: CASSLGLGGEQFF. For the CDR3, the DNA is TGTGCCAGCAGTCTGGGACTAGGAGGTGAGCAGTTCTTC.

The V call is TRBV7-3, the J call TRBJ2-5, with D unclear. The CDR3 runs to 14 residues. The V end was cut by 4 bases, the J end by 5 bases, with 14 bases between. CDR1 and CDR2 from the germline V gene are SGHTA and FQGTGA. The DNA for the CDR3 is TGTGCCAGCAGCTCTTTGGGCGGTGAGGAGACCCAGTACTTC. This sequence encodes CASSSLGGEETQYF.

The chain has TRBV7-9 and TRBJ2-2, with TRBD2 matching over 7 bases. This CDR3 spans 15 amino acids. The germline V gene encodes CDR1 SEHNR and CDR2 FQNEAQ (reference sequence). V shed 7 bases, J shed 6 bases, and the junction held 11 bases outside the gene matches. CDR3 nucleotides: TGTGCCAGCATCACCGGCGGGGGTCAACCCGGGGAGCTGTTTTTT. It translates to CASITGGGQPGELFF.

Ten or more counts support this clonotype. The gene calls are TRBV5-1 and TRBJ2-1; D is undetermined. Per germline, CDR1 SGHRS and CDR2 YFSETQ. V lost 1 base to trimming and J lost 1 base, with 12 bases between them. CDR3 length equals 16 residues. CDR3 DNA sequence: TGCGCCAGCAGCTTGCGGTACGGCAGATCCTACAATGAGCAGTTCTTC. It translates to CASSLRYGRSYNEQFF.

The table lists this clonotype with a few counts. The V gene is TRBV20-1, the J gene TRBJ1-5; D uncertain. CDR1 is DFQATT, CDR2 SNEGSKA, per germline (reference sequence). V was clipped by 3 bases and J by 6 bases, with 12 bases between them. This CDR3 region has 13 residues. CDR3 sequence: CSASEGAGQPQHF. The CDR3 coding sequence is TGCAGTGCTAGTGAAGGAGCCGGTCAGCCCCAGCATTTT.

This clonotype appeared a few times. The genes are TRBV11-1 and TRBJ2-6; 10 bases are shared with TRBD2. Germline CDR1 and CDR2: SGHAT and FQDESV (reference sequence). The CDR3 loop spans 18 amino acids. V was clipped by 5 bases and J by 1 base; unmatched bases: 8. CDR3: CASSHSGRLPSGANVLTF. CDR3 nucleotide sequence: TGTGCCAGCAGCCATAGCGGGAGGCTACCTTCTGGGGCCAACGTCCTGACTTTC.

This clonotype turned up a few times. The chain joins TRBV7-9 to TRBJ2-1; D is possibly TRBD1 or TRBD2 (6 bases each). V was shortened by 5 bases and J by 5 bases, with 16 bases between the two germline ends. The CDR3 spans 15 residues. Germline lookup yields CDR1 SEHNR and CDR2 FQNEAQ (reference sequence). CDR3 sequence (DNA): TGTGCCAGCAGCCCGGGGGCTCCTACGAACAATGAGCAGTTCTTC. This translates into CASSPGAPTNNEQFF.

For this clonotype: This may stem from a read error, because a much larger clone lies one nucleotide away. The rearrangement links TRBV7-6 to TRBJ2-1, with D perhaps TRBD1 or TRBD2 (5 bases each). V was pared by 2 bases and J by 9 bases, with 8 bases between. The germline CDR1 and CDR2 sequences are SGHVS and FNYEAQ. The CDR3 is 12 residues long. In nucleotides, the CDR3 is TGTGCCAGCAGCTTATGGGGGAGTGAGCAGTTCTTC. Protein: CASSLWGSEQFF. Together with reference TRBV7-6 and TRBJ2-1, the CDR3 gives the full variable domain: GAGVSQSPRYKVTKRGQDVALRCDPISGHVSLYWYRQALGQGPEFLTYFNYEAQQDKSGLPNDRFSAERPEGSISTLTIQRTEQRDSAMYRCASSLWGSEQFFGPGTRLTVL.

The gene calls are TRBV20-1 and TRBJ2-7; TRBD1 matches at 7 bases. The germline gives CDR1 DFQATT, CDR2 SNEGSKA (reference sequence). The CDR3 runs to 12 residues. Unmatched junction bases numbered 6, after V lost 3 bases and J lost 7 bases. Here the CDR3 DNA reads TGCAGTGCTAGTTACAGGGGTGGAGAGCAGTACTTC. Protein sequence: CSASYRGGEQYF.

The gene calls are TRBV7-3 and TRBJ2-1; D not resolved. CDR3 length: 16 residues. Trimming left V 3 bases short and J 3 bases short, with 15 bases between. The germline V gene encodes CDR1 SGHTA and CDR2 FQGTGA. Written as DNA, the CDR3 is TGTGCCAGCAGCTTTCTAGTAAACAGAAACTACAATGAGCAGTTCTTC. Amino acid sequence: CASSFLVNRNYNEQFF.

This clonotype has more than one count but fewer than ten. The V call is TRBV4-2, the J call TRBJ2-7; the D call may be TRBD1 or TRBD2 (5 bases each). The CDR3 totals 13 residues. V was shortened by 4 bases and J by 5 bases, with 12 bases between the two germline ends. From germline, CDR1 is LGHNA and CDR2 YNFKEQ. The CDR3 protein is CASSRGQGHEQYF. The CDR3 region has the DNA TGTGCCAGCAGCCGCGGGCAGGGCCACGAGCAGTACTTC.

The rearrangement links TRBV9 to TRBJ2-7, with 7 bases fitting TRBD2. There are 15 residues in the CDR3. Germline CDR1 is SGDLS and CDR2 is YYNGEE. The trim removed 0 bases at V and 0 bases at J, leaving 3 bases unmatched. The CDR3 bases are TGTGCCAGCAGCGTAGGTAGCGGGTACTCCTACGAGCAGTACTTC. Residues: CASSVGSGYSYEQYF. Complete variable domain (other parts from reference TRBV9 and TRBJ2-7): DSGVTQTPKHLITATGQRVTLRCSPRSGDLSVYWYQQSLDQGLQFLIQYYNGEERAKGNILERFSAQQFPDLHSELNLSSLELGDSALYFCASSVGSGYSYEQYFGPGTRLTVT.

This clonotype showed up just a few times. This chain connects TRBV6-5 to TRBJ1-4; TRBD1 might be the D (5 bases). The CDR3 is 15 residues long. Germline assignment: CDR1 MNHEY and CDR2 SVGAGI. V was pared by 4 bases and J by 8 bases, with 17 bases between. CDR3 in amino acids: CASSSLGRVAEKLFF. Written as DNA, the CDR3 is TGTGCCAGCAGTTCTCTGGGGCGCGTAGCAGAAAAACTGTTTTTT.

This clonotype was counted a few times. The chain couples TRBV5-8 to TRBJ1-5; 9 positions match TRBD1. The CDR3 extends over 16 amino acids. After removal of 4 bases from V and 3 bases from J, the junction contained 8 bases not matched to a gene. Germline V gene sequence: CDR1 SGHTS, CDR2 YDEGEE. CDR3 in amino acids: CASSRPRDRDNQPQHF. CDR3 DNA: TGTGCCAGCAGCCGGCCCCGGGACAGGGACAATCAGCCCCAGCATTTT.

This clonotype has only a few counts. The J gene is TRBJ1-1, the V gene TRBV5-1; tentatively, D is TRBD1 (5 bases). CDR1 is SGHRS and CDR2 is YFSETQ in the germline V gene. V was cut by 0 bases and J by 5 bases, with 14 bases left in between. This CDR3 has 15 amino acids. CDR3 in amino acids: CASSLVGGVGTEAFF. CDR3 sequence (DNA): TGCGCCAGCAGCTTGGTGGGGGGAGTAGGTACTGAAGCTTTCTTT.

There are a few counts of this clonotype. The J gene is TRBJ2-1, the V gene TRBV6-5; D remains ambiguous. The V and J ends lost 2 bases and 2 bases respectively, with 4 bases between them. Germline V gene data show CDR1 as MNHEY and CDR2 as SVGAGI. CDR3 length: 13 amino acids. This chain's CDR3 is CASSYLPYNEQFF. DNA of the CDR3: TGTGCCAGCAGTTACCTCCCCTACAATGAGCAGTTCTTC.

This clonotype was counted a few times. The chain joins TRBV7-8 to TRBJ2-1, with 7 bases identical to TRBD2. The CDR3 sequence is 14 residues long. In germline, CDR1 is SGHVS, CDR2 FQNEAQ. The ends lost 5 bases at V and 4 bases at J; junction bases unmatched: 5. CDR3 coding DNA: TGTGCCAGCAGCGCCGGGACTACATACAATGAGCAGTTCTTC. Amino acid sequence: CASSAGTTYNEQFF.

V gene TRBV5-1 combines with J gene TRBJ1-5, with TRBD1 matching over 8 bases. J gave up 4 bases and V 4 bases, and 7 bases lay outside the gene matches. CDR3 length: 15 residues. The V gene's germline CDR1 is SGHRS and CDR2 YFSETQ. CDR3 DNA sequence: TGCGCCAGCAGCCCCGGACAGGGCGAAAATCAGCCCCAGCATTTT. Its translation is CASSPGQGENQPQHF.

The chain has TRBV20-1 and TRBJ1-2; no clear D gene. The CDR3 length is 13 residues. V gave up 2 bases and J gave up 5 bases, with 12 bases separating them. Germline V CDR1 and CDR2: DFQATT, SNEGSKA (reference sequence). The CDR3 region has the DNA TGCAGTGCTAGAACCGGGTCCGAGTATGGCTACACCTTC. Translating it yields CSARTGSEYGYTF.

The chain links TRBV12-3 or TRBV12-4 to TRBJ1-5; 8 nucleotides agree with TRBD1. Trimming took 5 bases from V and 3 from J; bases not matched to a gene: 3. The CDR3 length is 14 residues. Here the CDR3 DNA reads TGTGCCAGCAGTCCGACAGGGGACAATCAGCCCCAGCATTTT. Its translation is CASSPTGDNQPQHF.

The genes are TRBV29-1 and TRBJ2-2; D may be TRBD1 (5 bases). This CDR3 is 13 amino acids long. V was cut by 4 bases and J by 6 bases, with 12 bases left in between. Germline V CDR1 and CDR2: SQVTM, ANQGSEA. CDR3 DNA sequence: TGCAGCGTTGTGGGGCGCAGATCCGGGGAGCTGTTTTTT. Translation: CSVVGRRSGELFF.